This TCR beta chain was identified during a study of post-analysis software for immune sequencing data. About the research overall: As for disease course, relapsing-remitting, secondary progressive and progressive-relapsing multiple sclerosis were all included.

The CDR3 is 15 residues long. Germline V gene lookup returns CDR1 GTSNPN and CDR2 SVGIG (reference sequence). Trimming left V 0 bases short and J 4 bases short, with 13 bases between. Unique molecular identifiers tagged the TCR beta cDNA libraries. Hundreds of thousands of cDNA molecules came from around 1 to 9.1 million T cells. TCRdb recomputed calls from the PCR reads with MiXCR, one row per CDR3 protein. Among around 400,000 distinct CDR3 sequences listed, roughly 35% were seen once. This clonotype was recorded a few times. What it recognizes is unknown. Study observations and caveats: A handful of TRBV segments were significantly more frequent in patients than in controls. TRBV5-6, TRBV5-1 and TRBV20-1 were among these segments.

The sequence was collected from a girl under 18 with multiple sclerosis. The V and J genes are TRBV30 and TRBJ2-1; D might be TRBD1 (7 bases). The sample comprised blood. The CDR3 reads CAWSVRQGGYNEQFF. CDR3 bases: TGTGCCTGGAGTGTCAGGCAGGGGGGATACAATGAGCAGTTCTTC.